One T cell receptor (beta chain) is described in this entry. Its antigen is currently unknown. A much bigger clone sits one base away, suggesting this may be a read error. The sample belongs to a study of T cells after yellow fever vaccination. Generation of TCR cDNA used 5'RACE template switching (which added a universal primer site and UMIs). TCRdb analysed the 5' RACE reads with MiXCR anew, one entry per CDR3 protein. The table has nearly 70,000 distinct CDR3 sequences, over 6% seen once; the top ten hold about 40%. CDR3 length: 14 amino acids. V shed 5 bases and J shed 2 bases, with 9 bases lying between them. Germline CDR1 reads SSHAT; CDR2 reads FNYEAQ (reference sequence). Study conclusions and caveats: The appearance of a small share of clonotypes in both CD4 and CD8 compartments was observed. Most clones from primary vaccination resurfaced after the booster (96% CD4, 88% CD8).

This clonotype was obtained from a man aged 18 to 35 who received the YFV17D yellow fever vaccine. The specimen comprised CD8+ T cells sorted from PBMCs, sampled around 45 days after the first yellow fever vaccination. The chain has TRBV7-7 and TRBJ2-2; no definite D call. The CDR3 region has the DNA TGTGCCAGCAGCGACGCACTCAACACCGGGGAGCTGTTTTTT. Its protein product is CASSDALNTGELFF.